The rows below give T cell receptor beta chains drawn from one sample of a study of control samples from healthy donors and cancer patients. Clones were read by immunoSEQ multiplex PCR, and TCRdb kept only the in-frame ones, dropping some. The sample shows about 58,000 clones, 80% to 90% of them seen only once. Sequencing was carried out using PBMCs. These receptor sequences come from a woman in her sixties or seventies with lung cancer. The CDR3 runs from the conserved cysteine through the conserved F or W. D genes are given only for firm matches. The size of a clone is reported for some rows only, either as once, few or many, or as a class for expanded clones.

D	size	V	J	DNA	CDR3
NA	NA	TRBV2	TRBJ1-6	TGTGCCAGCAGTAGACATAATTCACCCCTCCACTTT	CASSRHNSPLHF
TRBD1	NA	TRBV6-2/TRBV6-3	TRBJ2-7	TGTGCCAGCAGTTCAATTTGGGACAGCGCCTACGAGCAGTACTTC	CASSSIWDSAYEQYF
TRBD1	few	TRBV6-5	TRBJ1-1	TGTGCCAGCAGTTACACTCGGGACAGCTACACTGAAGCTTTCTTT	CASSYTRDSYTEAFF
TRBD1	once	TRBV27	TRBJ1-4	TGTGCCAGCAGGCGGGACAGGGGGTTGTCAGCGGGGAAACTGTTTTTT	CASRRDRGLSAGKLFF
NA	NA	TRBV10-1	TRBJ2-3	TGCGCCAGCAGCCGGGGGGCCAATGAAGATACGCAGTATTTT	CASSRGANEDTQYF
NA	once	TRBV3-1/TRBV3-2	TRBJ2-6	TGTGCCAGCAGCCAAACTTCTGGGGCCAACGTCCTGACTTTC	CASSQTSGANVLTF
TRBD1	NA	TRBV2	TRBJ2-3	TGTGCCAGCAGTGAACAGTGGAAAGGGGGCGCCGGAGATACGCAGTATTTT	CASSEQWKGGAGDTQYF
TRBD2	once	TRBV27	TRBJ2-7	TGTGCCAGCAGTTCGGGAGGTACTTACGAGCAGTACTTC	CASSSGGTYEQYF
NA	NA	TRBV7-2	TRBJ2-7	TGTGCCAGCAGCTTATTGGGAAACGAGCAGTACTTC	CASSLLGNEQYF
NA	NA	TRBV14	TRBJ1-2	TGTGCCAGCAGCCAAGGGAGACAAACCATCGGGGGCTACACCTTC	CASSQGRQTIGGYTF
TRBD2	NA	TRBV7-3	TRBJ2-3	TGTGCCAGCAGCCAAATTGGACTAGCGGCTAGCACAGATACGCAGTATTTT	CASSQIGLAASTDTQYF
NA	NA	TRBV3-1/TRBV3-2	TRBJ1-2	TGTGCCAGCAGCCAAGTTATTTTGGGAGGTCATCGGAACTATGGCTACACCTTC	CASSQVILGGHRNYGYTF
NA	NA	TRBV2	TRBJ2-2	TGTGCCAGCATGCGGGAGACAGGGGTGAGCGGGGAGCTGTTTTTT	CASMRETGVSGELFF
TRBD1	NA	TRBV9	TRBJ1-5	TGTGCCAGCAGCGCACAGGGGACTTCGAGCCCCCAGCATTTT	CASSAQGTSSPQHF
NA	NA	TRBV11-2	TRBJ2-7	TGTGCCAGCAGCTCACCAGGGTCCTACGAGCAGTACTTC	CASSSPGSYEQYF
TRBD1	NA	TRBV3-1/TRBV3-2	TRBJ1-2	TGTGCCAGCAGCAGAACCGAGACAGGGATCGGTGGCTACACCTTC	CASSRTETGIGGYTF
NA	NA	TRBV3-1/TRBV3-2	TRBJ1-1	TGTGCCAGCAGCCCGGACAGCAACACTGAAGCTTTCTTT	CASSPDSNTEAFF
NA	NA	TRBV7-3	TRBJ2-1	TGTGCCAGCAGCTCCGCGAATATGCGGGGCCAGCAGTTCTTC	CASSSANMRGQQFF
NA	NA	TRBV7-2	TRBJ2-7	TGTGCCAGCAGCTCCCTCTACGAGCAGTACTTC	CASSSLYEQYF
NA	NA	TRBV10-3	TRBJ1-1	TGTGCCATCAGTTTCCGGACGAACACTGAAGCTTTCTTT	CAISFRTNTEAFF
NA	NA	TRBV4-2	TRBJ2-1	TGTGCCAGCAGCCAAGGGCTGGGTTGGGGGGGCCACAATGAGCAGTTCTTC	CASSQGLGWGGHNEQFF
NA	NA	TRBV15	TRBJ2-1	TGTGCCACCAGCAGAGAACTAGGCTCCTACAATGAGCAGTTCTTC	CATSRELGSYNEQFF
TRBD2	NA	TRBV2	TRBJ2-5	TGTGCCGTTACTAGCGGAGGCGAGACCCAGTACTTC	CAVTSGGETQYF
NA	NA	TRBV27	TRBJ2-5	TGTGCCAGCAGATCTCGACCCCTGGAGGACCAAGAGACCCAGTACTTC	CASRSRPLEDQETQYF
NA	NA	TRBV29-1	TRBJ2-6	TGCAGCGCTTCGGCAGGGAGTAGCTCTGGGGCCAACGTCCTGACTTTC	CSASAGSSSGANVLTF
NA	NA	TRBV3-1/TRBV3-2	TRBJ2-7	TGTGCCAGCAGCCAAGGAGTAGGGTTGGACGAGCAGTACTTC	CASSQGVGLDEQYF
TRBD2	NA	TRBV5-4	TRBJ2-7	TGTGCCAGCAGCCCAGGACTAGCGGGGGGCCTCTCCTACGAGCAGTACTTC	CASSPGLAGGLSYEQYF
NA	once	TRBV30	TRBJ1-6	TGTGCCTGGAGAAGTCAGAGTTTGGATAATTCACCCCTCCACTTT	CAWRSQSLDNSPLHF
TRBD2	NA	TRBV28	TRBJ2-6	TGTGCCAGCAGATATCCCCCAGGTAGCGGGACCCACTCTGGGGCCAACGTCCTGACTTTC	CASRYPPGSGTHSGANVLTF